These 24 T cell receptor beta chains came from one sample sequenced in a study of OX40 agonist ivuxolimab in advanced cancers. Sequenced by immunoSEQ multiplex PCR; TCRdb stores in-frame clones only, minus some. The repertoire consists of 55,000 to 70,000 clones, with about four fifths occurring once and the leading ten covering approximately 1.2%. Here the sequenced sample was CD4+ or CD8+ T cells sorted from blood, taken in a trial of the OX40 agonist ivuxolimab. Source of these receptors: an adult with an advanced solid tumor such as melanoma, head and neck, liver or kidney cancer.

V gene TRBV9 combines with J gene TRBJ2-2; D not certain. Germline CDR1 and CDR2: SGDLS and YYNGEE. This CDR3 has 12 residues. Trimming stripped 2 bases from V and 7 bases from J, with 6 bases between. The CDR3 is CASSVEYGELFF. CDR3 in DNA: TGTGCCAGCAGCGTGGAGTACGGGGAGCTGTTTTTT.

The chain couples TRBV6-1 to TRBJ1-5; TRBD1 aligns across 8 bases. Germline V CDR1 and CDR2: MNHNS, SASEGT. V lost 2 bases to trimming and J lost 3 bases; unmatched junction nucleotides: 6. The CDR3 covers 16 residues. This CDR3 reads CASSEWGTGLNQPQHF. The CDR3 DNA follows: TGTGCCAGCAGTGAATGGGGGACAGGCCTCAATCAGCCCCAGCATTTT.

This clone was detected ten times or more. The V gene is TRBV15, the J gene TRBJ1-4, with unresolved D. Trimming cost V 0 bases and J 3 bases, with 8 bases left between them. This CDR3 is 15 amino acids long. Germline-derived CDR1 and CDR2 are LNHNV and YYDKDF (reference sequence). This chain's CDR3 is CATSRDKGSNEKLFF. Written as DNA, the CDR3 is TGTGCCACCAGCAGAGACAAGGGCTCTAATGAAAAACTGTTTTTT. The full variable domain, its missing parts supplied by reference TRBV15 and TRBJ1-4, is DAMVIQNPRYQVTQFGKPVTLSCSQTLNHNVMYWYQQKSSQAPKLLFHYYDKDFNNEADTPDNFQSRRPNTSFCFLDIRSPGLGDTAMYLCATSRDKGSNEKLFFGSGTQLSVL.

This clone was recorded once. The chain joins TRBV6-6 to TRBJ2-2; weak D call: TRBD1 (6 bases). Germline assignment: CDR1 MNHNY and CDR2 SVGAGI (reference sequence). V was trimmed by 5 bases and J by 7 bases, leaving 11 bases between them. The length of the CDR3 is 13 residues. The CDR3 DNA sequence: TGTGCCAGCAGTAAACAGGGCCACGGGGAGCTGTTTTTT. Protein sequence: CASSKQGHGELFF.

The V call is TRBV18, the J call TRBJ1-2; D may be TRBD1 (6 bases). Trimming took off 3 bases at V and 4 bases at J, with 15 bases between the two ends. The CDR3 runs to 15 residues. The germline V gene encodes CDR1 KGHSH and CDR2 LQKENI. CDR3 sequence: CASSPASSGVYGYTF. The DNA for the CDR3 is TGTGCCAGCTCACCGGCAAGTTCAGGGGTCTATGGCTACACCTTC.

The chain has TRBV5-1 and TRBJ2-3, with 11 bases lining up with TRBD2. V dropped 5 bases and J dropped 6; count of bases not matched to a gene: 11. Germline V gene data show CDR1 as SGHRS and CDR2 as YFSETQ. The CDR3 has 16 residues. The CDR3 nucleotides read TGCGCCAGCAGACCCCTGGCTAGCGGGGGGCGCGATACGCAGTATTTT. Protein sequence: CASRPLASGGRDTQYF.

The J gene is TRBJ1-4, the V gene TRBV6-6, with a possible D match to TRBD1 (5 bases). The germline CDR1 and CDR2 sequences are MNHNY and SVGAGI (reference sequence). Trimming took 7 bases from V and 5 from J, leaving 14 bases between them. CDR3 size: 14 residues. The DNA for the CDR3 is TGTGCCAGCAAACCGGGGGGGACGAATGAAAAACTGTTTTTT. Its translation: CASKPGGTNEKLFF.

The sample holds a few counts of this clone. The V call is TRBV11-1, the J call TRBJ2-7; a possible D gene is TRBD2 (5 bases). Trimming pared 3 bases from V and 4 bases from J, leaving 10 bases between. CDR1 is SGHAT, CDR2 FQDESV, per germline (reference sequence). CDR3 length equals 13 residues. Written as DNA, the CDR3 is TGTGCCAGCAGCTTCGGGGAAGGGTACGAGCAGTACTTC. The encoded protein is CASSFGEGYEQYF.

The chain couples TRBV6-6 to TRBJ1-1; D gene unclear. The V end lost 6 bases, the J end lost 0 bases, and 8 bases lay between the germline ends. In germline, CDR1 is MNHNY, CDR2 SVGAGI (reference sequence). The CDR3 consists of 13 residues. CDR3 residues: CASRRPMNTEAFF. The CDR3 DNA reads TGTGCCAGCAGGAGGCCAATGAACACTGAAGCTTTCTTT.

The CDR3 region is CASTSATRAQYF. Here the CDR3 DNA reads TGTGCCAGCACCAGCGCGACTCGGGCTCAGTACTTC. The V call is TRBV2, the J call TRBJ2-4; D remains ambiguous. Trimming removed 7 bases from V and 12 bases from J, with 16 bases in between. In germline, CDR1 is SNHLY, CDR2 FYNNEI. The CDR3 has 12 residues.

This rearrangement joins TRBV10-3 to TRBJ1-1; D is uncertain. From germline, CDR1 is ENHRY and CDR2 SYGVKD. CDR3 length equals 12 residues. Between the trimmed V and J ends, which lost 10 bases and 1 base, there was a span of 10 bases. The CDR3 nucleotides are TGTGCCACAAATGACCCGAACACTGAAGCTTTCTTT. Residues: CATNDPNTEAFF.

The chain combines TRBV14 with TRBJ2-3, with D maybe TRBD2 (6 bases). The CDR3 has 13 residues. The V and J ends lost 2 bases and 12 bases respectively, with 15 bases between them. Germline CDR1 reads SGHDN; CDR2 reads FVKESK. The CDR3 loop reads CASSQNLRDSQYF. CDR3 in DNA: TGTGCCAGCAGCCAAAACCTTCGGGACTCCCAGTATTTT.

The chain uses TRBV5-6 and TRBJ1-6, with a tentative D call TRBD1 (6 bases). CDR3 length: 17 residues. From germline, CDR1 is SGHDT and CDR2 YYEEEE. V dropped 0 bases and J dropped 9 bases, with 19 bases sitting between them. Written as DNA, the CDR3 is TGTGCCAGCAGCTTGGGAGCGGGGGCCAGGCTGGGTTCACCCCTCCACTTT. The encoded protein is CASSLGAGARLGSPLHF.

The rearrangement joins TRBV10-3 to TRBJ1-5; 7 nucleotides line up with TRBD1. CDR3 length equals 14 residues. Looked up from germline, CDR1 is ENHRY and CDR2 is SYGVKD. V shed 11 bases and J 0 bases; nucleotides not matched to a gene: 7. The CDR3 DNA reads TGTGCCTCCCGGGACAGCTATAGCAATCAGCCCCAGCATTTT. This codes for CASRDSYSNQPQHF.

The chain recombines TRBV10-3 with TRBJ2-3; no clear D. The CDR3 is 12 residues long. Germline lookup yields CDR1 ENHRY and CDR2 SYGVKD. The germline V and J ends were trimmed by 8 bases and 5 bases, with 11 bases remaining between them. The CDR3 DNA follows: TGTGCCATCCGCAACGTAGAAGATACGCAGTATTTT. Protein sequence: CAIRNVEDTQYF.

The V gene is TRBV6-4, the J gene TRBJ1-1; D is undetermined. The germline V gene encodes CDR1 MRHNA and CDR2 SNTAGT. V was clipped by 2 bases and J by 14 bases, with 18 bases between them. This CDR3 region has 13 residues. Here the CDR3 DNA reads TGTGCCAGCAGTGACGGAGGCCGCGGTATCGGGTTCTTT. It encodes CASSDGGRGIGFF.

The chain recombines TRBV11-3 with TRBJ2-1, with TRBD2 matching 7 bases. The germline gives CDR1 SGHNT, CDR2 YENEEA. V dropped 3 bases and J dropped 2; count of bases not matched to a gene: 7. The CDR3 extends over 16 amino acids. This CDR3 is CASSLRSGTTYNEQFF. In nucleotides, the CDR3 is TGTGCCAGCAGCTTGAGGAGCGGGACCACCTACAATGAGCAGTTCTTC.

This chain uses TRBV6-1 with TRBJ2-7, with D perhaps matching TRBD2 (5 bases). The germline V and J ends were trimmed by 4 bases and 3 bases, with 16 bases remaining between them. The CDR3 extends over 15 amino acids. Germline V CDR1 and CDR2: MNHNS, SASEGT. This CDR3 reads CASSGGGRIHYEQYF. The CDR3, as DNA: TGTGCCAGCAGTGGAGGAGGACGAATCCACTACGAGCAGTACTTC.

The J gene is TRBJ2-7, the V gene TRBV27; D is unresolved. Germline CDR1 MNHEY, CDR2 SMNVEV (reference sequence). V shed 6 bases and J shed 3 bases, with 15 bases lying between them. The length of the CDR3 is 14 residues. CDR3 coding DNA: TGTGCCAGCAGCCGACGATCACAGAACTACGAGCAGTACTTC. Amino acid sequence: CASSRRSQNYEQYF.

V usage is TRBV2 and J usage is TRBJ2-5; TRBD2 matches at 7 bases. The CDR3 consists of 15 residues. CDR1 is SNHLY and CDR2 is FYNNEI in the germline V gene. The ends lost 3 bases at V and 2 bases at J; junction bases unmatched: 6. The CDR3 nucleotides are TGTGCCAGCAGTGAGGACGGGGGGAGGCAAGAGACCCAGTACTTC. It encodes CASSEDGGRQETQYF.

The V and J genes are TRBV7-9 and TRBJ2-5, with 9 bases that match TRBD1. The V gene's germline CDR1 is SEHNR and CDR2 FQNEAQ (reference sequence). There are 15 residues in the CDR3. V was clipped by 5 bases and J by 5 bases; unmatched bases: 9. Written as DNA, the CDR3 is TGTGCCAGCAGCGCCCACAGGGGGCTCGTGGAGACCCAGTACTTC. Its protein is CASSAHRGLVETQYF.

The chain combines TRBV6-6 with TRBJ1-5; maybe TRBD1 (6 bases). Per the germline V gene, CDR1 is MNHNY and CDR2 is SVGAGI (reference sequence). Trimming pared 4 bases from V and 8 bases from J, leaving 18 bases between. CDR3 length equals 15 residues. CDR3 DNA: TGTGCCAGCAGTTCCCCCTCGAGACAGGCGAAGCCCCAGCATTTT. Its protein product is CASSSPSRQAKPQHF.

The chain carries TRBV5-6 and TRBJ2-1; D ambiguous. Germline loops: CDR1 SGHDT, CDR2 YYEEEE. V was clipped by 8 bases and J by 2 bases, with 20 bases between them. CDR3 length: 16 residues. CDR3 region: CASCSDRRPPYNEQFF. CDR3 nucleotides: TGTGCCAGTTGCTCGGACCGACGCCCCCCCTACAATGAGCAGTTCTTC. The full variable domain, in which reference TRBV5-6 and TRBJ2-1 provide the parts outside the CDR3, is DAGVTQSPTHLIKTRGQQVTLRCSPKSGHDTVSWYQQALGQGPQFIFQYYEEEERQRGNFPDRFSGHQFPNYSSELNVNALLLGDSALYLCASCSDRRPPYNEQFFGPGTRLTVL.

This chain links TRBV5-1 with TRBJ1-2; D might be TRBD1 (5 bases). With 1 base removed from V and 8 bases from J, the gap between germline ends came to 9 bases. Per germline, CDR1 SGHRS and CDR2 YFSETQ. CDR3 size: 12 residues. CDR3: CASSLTGGGYTF. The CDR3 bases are TGCGCCAGCAGCTTGACAGGAGGGGGCTACACCTTC.